Listed below are T cell receptor beta chains from one sample, sequenced in a study of cytomegalovirus exposure and HLA in healthy donors. Generated by immunoSEQ multiplex PCR, the TCRdb table keeps only in-frame clones and is missing some. The table includes 100,000 to 150,000 clones, roughly 77% detected once. Input material: PBMCs. Source of these receptors: a woman aged 40 to 50 in good health and CMV-seropositive. The CDR3 runs from the conserved cysteine through the conserved F or W. A D gene is named only where the DNA matches it firmly. Clone size is shown for a subset of rows, as once, few, many or a class of expanded clone.

d_call j_call clone_size v_call cdr3_nt cdr3_aa
- TRBJ2-2 - TRBV5-4 TGTGCCAGCAGCTTGGGGGGCAGGTCGAACACCGGGGAGCTGTTTTTT CASSLGGRSNTGELFF
- TRBJ1-4 - TRBV11-2 TGTGCCAGCAGCCGCCGTCAAGCGACAGGCACTAATGAAAAACTGTTTTTT CASSRRQATGTNEKLFF
- TRBJ2-3 - TRBV5-8 TGTGCCAGCTCACCCCGGGACTCAAGGACAGATACGCAGTATTTT CASSPRDSRTDTQYF
TRBD1 TRBJ2-1 - TRBV29-1 TGCAGCGGACAGGGGGACAATGAGCAGTTCTTC CSGQGDNEQFF
- TRBJ2-5 - TRBV5-1 TGCGCCAGCAGCCTCGACAGATTAGGAGAGACCCAGTACTTC CASSLDRLGETQYF
TRBD2 TRBJ2-5 - TRBV7-7 TGTGCTAGCAGCTTGGGACTAGCGGGGGGAGAGACCCAGTACTTC CASSLGLAGGETQYF
- TRBJ1-6 - TRBV7-9 TGTGCCAGCAGCTTAGATCAGGGTAGCTCCTATAATTCACCCCTCCACTTT CASSLDQGSSYNSPLHF
- TRBJ1-4 - TRBV7-9 TGTGCCAGCAGCCTCAGGGGAACTAATGAAAAACTGTTTTTT CASSLRGTNEKLFF
TRBD1 TRBJ2-6 - TRBV5-1 TGCGCCAGCAGCTTGGAGGGACAGAGTTCCTCTGGGGCCAACGTCCTGACTTTC CASSLEGQSSSGANVLTF
- TRBJ2-1 - TRBV5-1 TGCGCCAGCAGCTTCCTACAGGGGCGGGGAATCAACAATGAGCAGTTCTTC CASSFLQGRGINNEQFF
TRBD1 TRBJ1-1 - TRBV6-5 TGTGCCAGCAGTTACCCGACGGGACAGGTTTCTGAAGCTTTCTTT CASSYPTGQVSEAFF
- TRBJ2-2 - TRBV6-5 TGTGCCAGCAGGACATCTCATACCGGGGAGCTGTTTTTT CASRTSHTGELFF
- TRBJ1-1 - TRBV28 TGTGCCAGCAGTTCGACAGGAGCACTGAACACTGAAGCTTTCTTT CASSSTGALNTEAFF
- TRBJ1-2 - TRBV4-2 TGTGCCAGCAGCCAGGCCATAGGCGGGGGGGCGACCTATGGCTACACCTTC CASSQAIGGGATYGYTF
- TRBJ1-1 - TRBV27 TGTGCCAGCAGTTGGACAGCGAACACTGAAGCTTTCTTT CASSWTANTEAFF
TRBD1 TRBJ1-6 - TRBV27 TGTGCCAGCAGATGGGACAGGGGTAATTCACCCCTCCACTTT CASRWDRGNSPLHF
- TRBJ1-2 once TRBV21-1 TGTGCCAGCAGCAAATATCAGAACAGGCCTAACTATGGCTACACCTTC CASSKYQNRPNYGYTF
TRBD2 TRBJ2-3 - TRBV28 TGTGCCAGCAGTTTGGGACTAGCGGGAATCAATCCCACAGATACGCAGTATTTT CASSLGLAGINPTDTQYF
- TRBJ2-7 - TRBV2 TGTGCCAGCAACCATCCGGCACGTACGGGGGTCTACGAGCAGTACTTC CASNHPARTGVYEQYF
TRBD2 TRBJ2-1 - TRBV7-2 TGTGCCAGCAGCCGGGCGGGGTCTAGCGGGTGGAATGAGCAGTTCTTC CASSRAGSSGWNEQFF
TRBD1 TRBJ2-3 - TRBV5-1 TGCGCCAGCAGCTTGATAGGCTCGGGACAGACATCCACAGATACGCAGTATTTT CASSLIGSGQTSTDTQYF
- TRBJ1-1 - TRBV27 TGTGCCAGCAGTCCCCCTACCGGGCGGGCCCCAGCTTTCTTT CASSPPTGRAPAFF
- TRBJ2-1 - TRBV2 TGTGCCAGCAGTGCTTATAGCGGCTCCTACAATGAGCAGTTCTTC CASSAYSGSYNEQFF
TRBD1 TRBJ1-2 - TRBV28 TGTGCCAGCAGTCGGGGACAGGTTGGAATGCGCTACACCTTC CASSRGQVGMRYTF
TRBD2 TRBJ2-5 - TRBV28 TGTGCCAGCGGACTCGGCGGGAGTGCGGTAAAGACCCAGTACTTC CASGLGGSAVKTQYF
- TRBJ1-1 - TRBV25-1 TGTGCCAGCAGTGAACCCTTCGAAGCTTTCTTT CASSEPFEAFF
TRBD2 TRBJ2-5 - TRBV28 TGTGCCAGCAGTTTTACTAGCGAACAAGAGACCCAGTACTTC CASSFTSEQETQYF
TRBD1 TRBJ2-7 - TRBV5-1 TGCGCCAGCAGCTTAGGGGGCGTGTTGTCGGCCGAGCAGTACTTC CASSLGGVLSAEQYF
- TRBJ1-1 - TRBV4-1 TGCGCCAGCAGCCCCCTGCAGGGCCCGAACACTGAAGCTTTCTTT CASSPLQGPNTEAFF
- TRBJ2-1 - TRBV5-4 TGTGCCAGCAGCCAACAGGGATCTTTGTACAATGAGCAGTTCTTC CASSQQGSLYNEQFF
- TRBJ2-5 once TRBV5-6 TGTGCCAGCAGCCGGACCGGGCTGGGGGCGCGAGAGACCCAGTACTTC CASSRTGLGARETQYF
TRBD1 TRBJ1-4 few TRBV5-1 TGCGCCAGCAGCTTAACACCGGGACAGTCTAATGAAAAACTGTTTTTT CASSLTPGQSNEKLFF
- TRBJ1-1 few TRBV14 TGTGCCAGCAGCCGCGTACCCATGAACACTGAAGCTTTCTTT CASSRVPMNTEAFF
TRBD1 TRBJ2-5 - TRBV19 TGTGCCAGCAGGGACAGGGGAAGCGAGACCCAGTACTTC CASRDRGSETQYF
TRBD1 TRBJ2-1 - TRBV7-9 TGTGCCAGCAGAAGTCGGACAGGGGGGACCTACAATGAGCAGTTCTTC CASRSRTGGTYNEQFF
- TRBJ2-7 - TRBV19 TGTGCCAGTAGTATAGGGGCTAGCGCCTACGAGCAGTACTTC CASSIGASAYEQYF
- TRBJ1-3 - TRBV5-1 TGCGCCAGCAGCGCCAACTTCGGTCTTCCTCCTGGAAACACCATATATTTT CASSANFGLPPGNTIYF
TRBD1 TRBJ2-7 - TRBV4-2 TGTGCCAGCAGACAAACCGGGACAGCAACCTACGAGCAGTACTTC CASRQTGTATYEQYF
TRBD2 TRBJ2-3 - TRBV27 TGTGCCAGCTCCCATGGGGGGTCACTAGCGGATACGCAGTATTTT CASSHGGSLADTQYF
- TRBJ1-5 - TRBV18 TGTGCCAGCTCACCAGTCGGGGACAATCAGCCCCAGCATTTT CASSPVGDNQPQHF
- TRBJ2-1 - TRBV7-9 TGTGCCAGCAGCTTAATTAGCAATGAGCAGTTCTTC CASSLISNEQFF
TRBD2 TRBJ2-3 - TRBV2 TGTGCCAGCGGTGGACTAGCTGAAGATACGCAGTATTTT CASGGLAEDTQYF
TRBD1 TRBJ1-5 few TRBV18 TGTGCCAGCTCACTGGACAGGGGAGAGAATCAGCCCCAGCATTTT CASSLDRGENQPQHF
TRBD2 TRBJ2-3 - TRBV4-1 TGCGCCAGCAGACCAACTCCGGGACTAGCGGGGGGTGGTGGCACAGATACGCAGTATTTT CASRPTPGLAGGGGTDTQYF
- TRBJ1-3 - TRBV7-7 TGTGCTAGCAGCTTATCAGGGTCAGGCACCATATATTTT CASSLSGSGTIYF